The rows below give T cell receptor beta chains drawn from one sample of a study of blood T cell repertoires in COVID-19. Generated by immunoSEQ multiplex PCR, the TCRdb table keeps only in-frame clones and is missing some. The sample holds about 190,000 clones; about four fifths are singletons and the top ten take under 7.5%. Material for sequencing was peripheral blood. These receptors were obtained from a woman between 40 and 50 years old with acute or convalescent COVID-19. Each CDR3 is given without its conserved first and last residue. Fields, in order: V gene, J gene, CDR3 protein.

TRBV2,TRBJ2-3,ASSGTSGTHPLTDTQY
TRBV4-2,TRBJ1-6,ASTRDSYNSPLH
TRBV28,TRBJ2-7,ASSLWRDYSYEQY
TRBV6-5,TRBJ2-7,ASSSSGEAYEQY
TRBV12-3/TRBV12-4,TRBJ1-2,ASSLPNYGYT
TRBV5-6,TRBJ1-1,ASSLDGTRWT
TRBV2,TRBJ2-3,ASSSRVDTQY
TRBV28,TRBJ2-1,ASSLGTSVYNEQF
TRBV28,TRBJ2-7,ASSWADGGYEQY
TRBV2,TRBJ2-7,ASLREAGSYEQY
TRBV29-1,TRBJ1-1,SVELTGEAF
TRBV28,TRBJ1-1,ASSFAGTGGGRVAEAF
TRBV6-1,TRBJ2-4,ASSEAMEVNIQY
TRBV7-9,TRBJ2-1,ASSGTPSNVGQF
TRBV10-3,TRBJ1-3,ATLDRGRGNTIY
TRBV6-5,TRBJ1-1,ATGQEPNTEAF
TRBV15,TRBJ1-1,ATSRQGLNTEAF
TRBV11-3,TRBJ2-7,ASSPPWSKNYEQY
TRBV5-1,TRBJ2-5,ASSLDDSTGETQY
TRBV27,TRBJ2-2,ASSLGSGYTGELF
TRBV4-2,TRBJ2-2,ASSRSSSGQGTGELF
TRBV10-3,TRBJ2-1,ATLPSGSYNEQF
TRBV30,TRBJ2-5,AWSVLIQETQY
TRBV6-5,TRBJ1-1,ASSTGTGGATEAF
TRBV29-1,TRBJ1-5,SVAERGGQPQH
TRBV5-1,TRBJ2-7,ASSLAEFGEQY
TRBV27,TRBJ1-4,ASSGFGGRNEKLF
TRBV5-4,TRBJ1-6,ASSPYDRGAGQNSPLH
TRBV12-3/TRBV12-4,TRBJ2-1,ASSLLTGYPF
TRBV30,TRBJ1-2,AWSVLGGYT
TRBV9,TRBJ1-2,ASNPQGTLGYT
TRBV28,TRBJ2-7,ASRSAGQLFSYEQY
TRBV5-4,TRBJ2-2,ASSVPGLAGANANTGELF
TRBV27,TRBJ2-1,ASKSVPTDYNEQF
TRBV12-5,TRBJ2-2,ASGNTGGAGGELF
TRBV13,TRBJ1-1,ASSWNYRAHTEAF
TRBV6-6,TRBJ2-7,ASWQKGAVNEQY
TRBV28,TRBJ1-1,ASSLPGRESTEAF
TRBV5-1,TRBJ1-4,ASSLDRDLNEKLF
TRBV2,TRBJ1-2,ASSQRTGAMANYGYT
TRBV18,TRBJ2-2,ASSRGAGANTGELF
TRBV18,TRBJ1-3,ASRTANSGNTIY
TRBV28,TRBJ2-7,ASSQDRGHEQY